These 25 T cell receptor beta chains share one sample of origin, sequenced in a study of vaccination and CD4 T cells after COVID-19. Cultured CD4+ T-cell DNA underwent Oncomine TCR Beta short-read sequencing. Each CDR3 protein is one row after TCRdb ran MiXCR on the PCR reads. The table lists roughly 20,000 distinct CDR3 sequences, roughly 49% of them singletons, with 20% to 25% in the top ten. As to time point: late sampling 161 to 241 days after vaccination in a few convalescent patients. Noted treatment: roughly 10-day PBMC culture with coronavirus spike peptide pools or control peptides (ViraFEST assay). For these TCRs, the target antigens are not known. The sample here was CD4+ T cells from blood, cultured in vitro, taken about 7 months after SARS-CoV-2 vaccination. The source of these receptors is a human donor who had recovered from COVID-19.

The rearrangement joins TRBV5-4 to TRBJ2-7; D gene ambiguous. Trimming left V 0 bases short and J 0 bases short, with 10 bases between. CDR1 and CDR2 (germline): SGHNT, YYREEE (reference sequence). The CDR3 runs 15 residues. Here the CDR3 DNA reads TGTGCCAGCAGCTTGGGCTCCACAAGCTCCTACGAGCAGTACTTC. Its translation is CASSLGSTSSYEQYF. Together with reference TRBV5-4 and TRBJ2-7, the CDR3 gives the full variable domain: ETGVTQSPTHLIKTRGQQVTLRCSSQSGHNTVSWYQQALGQGPQFIFQYYREEENGRGNFPPRFSGLQFPNYSSELNVNALELDDSALYLCASSLGSTSSYEQYFGPGTRLTVT.

The rearrangement links TRBV6-1 to TRBJ1-1, with D possibly being TRBD1 (5 bases). Germline-derived CDR1 and CDR2 are MNHNS and SASEGT. This CDR3 has 13 residues. Trimming took 6 bases from V and 3 from J, leaving 11 bases between them. CDR3 nucleotide sequence: TGTGCCAGCAGCCGTCAGGGATACACTGAAGCTTTCTTT. Its protein is CASSRQGYTEAFF.

V is TRBV7-2 and J is TRBJ2-5; 7 nucleotides agree with TRBD2. This CDR3 has 14 residues. V lost 1 base to trimming and J lost 3 bases; unmatched junction nucleotides: 2. Germline V lookup: CDR1 SGHTA, CDR2 FQGNSA. CDR3 amino acids: CASSLGLAEETQYF. The CDR3 DNA follows: TGTGCCAGCAGCTTAGGGCTAGCGGAAGAGACCCAGTACTTC.

The rearrangement joins TRBV7-9 to TRBJ1-2; 8 bases align to TRBD1. This CDR3 has 13 residues. The J segment lost 7 bases and the V segment lost 2 bases, leaving 3 bases of the junction unmatched. CDR1 SEHNR and CDR2 FQNEAQ come from the germline V gene (reference sequence). The DNA for the CDR3 is TGTGCCAGCAGCTTACGGACAGGGATTGGCTACACCTTC. It is translated as CASSLRTGIGYTF.

This chain links TRBV7-2 with TRBJ2-3; D is uncertain. Trimming shortened V by 2 bases and J by 1 base, and 7 bases separated the two germline ends. From germline, CDR1 is SGHTA and CDR2 FQGNSA. This CDR3 comprises 14 residues. The CDR3 loop is CASSLLSGTDTQYF. The CDR3 DNA reads as TGTGCCAGCAGCTTATTGAGCGGCACAGATACGCAGTATTTT.

The genes are TRBV20-1 and TRBJ1-4; D not certain. Germline values: CDR1 DFQATT, CDR2 SNEGSKA (reference sequence). V was pared by 0 bases and J by 8 bases, with 13 bases between. The CDR3 is 14 amino acids. For the CDR3, the DNA is TGCAGTGCTAGAGATGGGAGGGCAGGCGAAAAACTGTTTTTT. Its protein is CSARDGRAGEKLFF.

This clonotype occurred a few times. The rearrangement uses TRBV15 and TRBJ1-1, with D possibly being TRBD1 (6 bases). The CDR3 extends over 17 amino acids. Germline CDR1 reads LNHNV; CDR2 reads YYDKDF (reference sequence). The V and J ends lost 1 base and 0 bases respectively, with 15 bases between them. CDR3 DNA sequence: TGTGCCACCAGCAGAGTAAGGGGGATTGGCCTGAACACTGAAGCTTTCTTT. Its translation is CATSRVRGIGLNTEAFF.

This clonotype was counted between two and nine times. The J gene is TRBJ2-1, the V gene TRBV7-2, with 12 bases lining up with TRBD2. V shed 1 base and J 4 bases; nucleotides not matched to a gene: 2. The CDR3 is 16 residues long. The germline CDR1 and CDR2 sequences are SGHTA and FQGNSA. Written as DNA, the CDR3 is TGTGCCAGCAGCTTAGTTGGGACTAGCGGGTACAATGAGCAGTTCTTC. As protein: CASSLVGTSGYNEQFF.

The V and J genes are TRBV7-9 and TRBJ2-7; D may match TRBD1 or TRBD2 (5 bases each). CDR1 and CDR2 from the germline V gene are SEHNR and FQNEAQ (reference sequence). Trimming took off 3 bases at V and 3 bases at J, with 18 bases between the two ends. There are 16 residues in the CDR3. The CDR3, as DNA: TGTGCCAGCAGCTTCCCCCCGGGACGCAATAACTACGAGCAGTACTTC. Translating it yields CASSFPPGRNNYEQYF.

The chain couples TRBV7-2 to TRBJ2-6; no clear D gene. The germline gives CDR1 SGHTA, CDR2 FQGNSA. CDR3 length: 15 amino acids. Trimming took off 0 bases at V and 0 bases at J, with 3 bases between the two ends. CDR3 in amino acids: CASSLAVSGANVLTF. CDR3 sequence (DNA): TGTGCCAGCAGCTTAGCGGTCTCTGGGGCCAACGTCCTGACTTTC.

The chain combines TRBV11-1 with TRBJ2-3; D remains ambiguous. This CDR3 is 16 amino acids long. Trimming pared 5 bases from V and 1 base from J, leaving 16 bases between. Germline V lookup: CDR1 SGHAT, CDR2 FQDESV (reference sequence). CDR3 protein: CASSRLVGWGTDTQYF. CDR3 DNA: TGTGCCAGCAGCCGACTCGTGGGGTGGGGCACAGATACGCAGTATTTT. Based on the CDR3 plus reference TRBV11-1 and TRBJ2-3, the full variable domain is EAEVAQSPRYKITEKSQAVAFWCDPISGHATLYWYRQILGQGPELLVQFQDESVVDDSQLPKDRFSAERLKGVDSTLKIQPAELGDSAMYLCASSRLVGWGTDTQYFGPGTRLTVL.

V and J are TRBV24-1 and TRBJ2-7, with TRBD2 matching over 13 bases. This CDR3 is 18 amino acids long. Trimming at V came to 4 bases and at J to 6 bases, leaving 14 bases not matched to a gene. CDR1 is KGHDR and CDR2 is SFDVKD in the germline V gene. DNA for the CDR3: TGTGCCACCAGTGACCCCGGGACTAGCGGGGAGTTAGTGAGCGAGCAGTACTTC. This gives the protein CATSDPGTSGELVSEQYF.

The chain employs TRBV11-3 and TRBJ2-7; D is unclear. The ends were cut back, 4 bases at V and 7 bases at J, with 8 bases in the middle. The CDR3 sequence is 11 residues long. CDR1 is SGHNT and CDR2 is YENEEA in the germline V gene. CDR3 coding DNA: TGTGCCAGCAGCTCAACTCTGGAGCAGTACTTC. Translating gives CASSSTLEQYF. The entire variable domain, with the rest obtained from reference TRBV11-3 and TRBJ2-7, is as follows: EAGVVQSPRYKIIEKKQPVAFWCNPISGHNTLYWYLQNLGQGPELLIRYENEEAVDDSQLPKDRFSAERLKGVDSTLKIQPAELGDSAVYLCASSSTLEQYFGPGTRLTVT.

The V and J genes are TRBV20-1 and TRBJ1-1; a weak D match, TRBD1 (6 bases). CDR1 and CDR2 (germline): DFQATT, SNEGSKA (reference sequence). Trimming shortened V by 6 bases and J by 2 bases, and 13 bases separated the two germline ends. The CDR3 contains 13 residues. CDR3 loop: CSATRQVNTEAFF. Written as DNA, the CDR3 is TGCAGTGCCACTAGACAGGTTAACACTGAAGCTTTCTTT.

Written as DNA, the CDR3 is TGTGCCAGCAGCTTCACCCAGGGGGCAGGCTACGAGCAGTACTTC. Translated: CASSFTQGAGYEQYF. This rearrangement joins TRBV7-2 to TRBJ2-7; TRBD1 matches 8 bases. Germline V CDR1 and CDR2: SGHTA, FQGNSA. V was pared by 3 bases and J by 3 bases, with 7 bases of the junction left unmatched. This CDR3 contains 15 residues.

The gene calls are TRBV5-1 and TRBJ1-6; D not resolved. Germline V gene sequence: CDR1 SGHRS, CDR2 YFSETQ. This CDR3 has 16 residues. V was cut by 0 bases and J by 0 bases, with 7 bases left in between. CDR3 in DNA: TGCGCCAGCAGCTTGGGGGCTAACTCCTATAATTCACCCCTCCACTTT. As protein: CASSLGANSYNSPLHF. The variable domain in full, completed from reference TRBV5-1 and TRBJ1-6, reads KAGVTQTPRYLIKTRGQQVTLSCSPISGHRSVSWYQQTPGQGLQFLFEYFSETQRNKGNFPGRFSGRQFSNSRSEMNVSTLELGDSALYLCASSLGANSYNSPLHFGNGTRLTVT.

The chain links TRBV11-3 to TRBJ1-2; TRBD1 agrees at 9 bases. CDR3 size: 14 residues. The V gene end was trimmed by 5 bases and the J gene end by 6 bases; junction bases not matched to a gene: 7. CDR1 and CDR2 (germline): SGHNT, YENEEA. CDR3 protein: CASSPDRGCNGYTF. CDR3 nucleotide sequence: TGTGCCAGCAGCCCGGACAGGGGCTGTAATGGCTACACCTTC.

The chain employs TRBV20-1 and TRBJ2-3; the D is unclear. The CDR3 extends over 12 amino acids. Trimming left V 3 bases short and J 1 base short, with 5 bases between. Germline-derived CDR1 and CDR2 are DFQATT and SNEGSKA (reference sequence). The CDR3 region has the DNA TGCAGTGCTAGGGTGGGCACAGATACGCAGTATTTT. Protein: CSARVGTDTQYF.

The chain links TRBV13 to TRBJ2-1; D unclear. Trimming shortened V by 8 bases and J by 7 bases, and 21 bases separated the two germline ends. The CDR3 has 15 residues. Looked up from germline, CDR1 is PRHDT and CDR2 is FYEKMQ (reference sequence). The CDR3 is CASQNRAGSLNEQFF. The CDR3 DNA follows: TGTGCCAGCCAAAATAGGGCAGGTTCTTTGAATGAGCAGTTCTTC. Full variable domain (outside the CDR3, taken from reference TRBV13 and TRBJ2-1): AAGVIQSPRHLIKEKRETATLKCYPIPRHDTVYWYQQGPGQDPQFLISFYEKMQSDKGSIPDRFSAQQFSDYHSELNMSSLELGDSALYFCASQNRAGSLNEQFFGPGTRLTVL.

A few counts support this clonotype. V gene TRBV27 combines with J gene TRBJ2-3; TRBD2 matches 8 bases. CDR1 and CDR2 from the germline V gene are MNHEY and SMNVEV (reference sequence). This CDR3 contains 16 residues. J lost 3 bases, V lost 0 bases, and 5 bases had no gene match. This CDR3 reads CASSLSPLAGTDTQYF. The CDR3 DNA follows: TGTGCCAGCAGTTTATCCCCATTAGCGGGGACAGATACGCAGTATTTT.

V usage is TRBV7-9 and J usage is TRBJ1-1; a possible D gene is TRBD1 (6 bases). CDR1 is SEHNR, CDR2 FQNEAQ, per germline (reference sequence). The CDR3 loop spans 12 amino acids. The V and J ends lost 1 base and 6 bases respectively, with 6 bases between them. The CDR3 loop reads CASSLEGAEAFF. The CDR3 DNA reads TGTGCCAGCAGCTTAGAGGGGGCTGAAGCTTTCTTT.

A few counts support this clonotype. The gene calls are TRBV20-1 and TRBJ2-3; D is ambiguous. The CDR3 has 12 amino acids. V lost 6 bases and J lost 1, with 8 bases in between. The V gene's germline CDR1 is DFQATT and CDR2 SNEGSKA (reference sequence). The DNA of the CDR3 is TGCAGTGCAGGGTCCGGCACAGATACGCAGTATTTT. Protein: CSAGSGTDTQYF.

V usage is TRBV27 and J usage is TRBJ1-1; 7 positions agree with TRBD1. Germline V CDR1 and CDR2: MNHEY, SMNVEV (reference sequence). With V trimmed by 0 bases and J by 1 base, 5 bases remained unmatched. The CDR3 has 16 residues. The CDR3 DNA reads TGTGCCAGCAGTTTATCAAGTTGGGACAGGAACACTGAAGCTTTCTTT. Amino acid sequence: CASSLSSWDRNTEAFF.

The V gene is TRBV7-2, the J gene TRBJ1-6; 8 bases line up with TRBD1. There are 16 residues in the CDR3. Germline assignment: CDR1 SGHTA and CDR2 FQGNSA. The junction had 9 bases not matched to a gene; V was cut back by 1 base and J by 10 bases. The CDR3 sequence: CASSLEAGGRISPLHF. The CDR3 DNA follows: TGTGCCAGCAGCTTAGAGGCAGGGGGCAGGATCTCACCCCTCCACTTT.

V usage is TRBV7-9 and J usage is TRBJ2-7; 8 nucleotides match TRBD2. The germline gives CDR1 SEHNR, CDR2 FQNEAQ (reference sequence). The length of the CDR3 is 14 residues. V shed 3 bases and J 2 bases; nucleotides not matched to a gene: 3. Written as DNA, the CDR3 is TGTGCCAGCAGCTTCGGAGCGGGAGCCTACGAGCAGTACTTC. Protein product: CASSFGAGAYEQYF. Drawing the rest from reference TRBV7-9 and TRBJ2-7, the complete variable domain is DTGVSQNPRHKITKRGQNVTFRCDPISEHNRLYWYRQTLGQGPEFLTYFQNEAQLEKSRLLSDRFSAERPKGSFSTLEIQRTEQGDSAMYLCASSFGAGAYEQYFGPGTRLTVT.